These T cell receptor beta chains were read from a single sample in a study of blood T cells in healthy people across ages. TCRdb redid the calling of the 5' RACE reads with MiXCR, one entry per CDR3 protein. The table records more than 500,000 distinct CDR3 sequences, 27% of them present only once. Material: blood. These receptors came from a woman aged 70-85 years in good health. The CDR3 runs from the conserved cysteine through the conserved F or W. D genes are given only for firm matches. For some rows the clone size is stated as once, few or many, or as a class when expanded; others skip it.

cdr3_nt: TGTGCCAGCAGCCCCGGATGGGGAAGGAACTTC; cdr3_aa: CASSPGWGRNF; cdr3_length: 11; d_call: .; clone_size: few; v_call: TRBV7-9; j_call: TRBJ2-5
cdr3_nt: TGTGCCAGCAGTTTCCATGGGGAGGAGACCCAGTACTTC; cdr3_aa: CASSFHGEETQYF; cdr3_length: 13; d_call: .; clone_size: few; v_call: TRBV12-3/TRBV12-4; j_call: TRBJ2-5
cdr3_nt: TGTGCCAGCTCACCTCTGCAGGGGGAGGAAGGCTACACCTTC; cdr3_aa: CASSPLQGEEGYTF; cdr3_length: 14; d_call: TRBD1; clone_size: .; v_call: TRBV18; j_call: TRBJ1-2
cdr3_nt: TGTGCCAGCAGCTTGGCCTGGGAGGGGGGGCCTACAGATACGCAGTATTTT; cdr3_aa: CASSLAWEGGPTDTQYF; cdr3_length: 17; d_call: .; clone_size: few; v_call: TRBV11-2; j_call: TRBJ2-3
cdr3_nt: TGTGCCAGCTCCCCGACAGGGAATAGGCAGACCCAGTACTTC; cdr3_aa: CASSPTGNRQTQYF; cdr3_length: 14; d_call: TRBD1; clone_size: .; v_call: TRBV18; j_call: TRBJ2-5
cdr3_nt: TGTGCCAGCAGATCTACAGGGATAGAGACCCAGTACTTC; cdr3_aa: CASRSTGIETQYF; cdr3_length: 13; d_call: .; clone_size: .; v_call: TRBV2; j_call: TRBJ2-5
cdr3_nt: TGTGCCATCAGTTGGACAGGGTACTATGGCTACACCTTC; cdr3_aa: CAISWTGYYGYTF; cdr3_length: 13; d_call: TRBD1; clone_size: .; v_call: TRBV10-3; j_call: TRBJ1-2
cdr3_nt: TGCGCCAGCAGCTTGGCCGGAGGGGACAGGGCCTACTTC; cdr3_aa: CASSLAGGDRAYF; cdr3_length: 13; d_call: TRBD1; clone_size: few; v_call: TRBV5-1; j_call: TRBJ1-2
cdr3_nt: TGCAGTGCTAGAGAGGGGGGCGGCTTTTACACAGATACGCAGTATTTT; cdr3_aa: CSAREGGGFYTDTQYF; cdr3_length: 16; d_call: .; clone_size: .; v_call: TRBV20-1; j_call: TRBJ2-3
cdr3_nt: TGTGCCAGCAGTCGGACAGGGAGGTATGAAGCTTTCTTT; cdr3_aa: CASSRTGRYEAFF; cdr3_length: 13; d_call: TRBD1; clone_size: .; v_call: TRBV27; j_call: TRBJ1-1
cdr3_nt: TGTGCCGGCAGAGAACAGGGCTACGAGCAGTACTTC; cdr3_aa: CAGREQGYEQYF; cdr3_length: 12; d_call: .; clone_size: .; v_call: TRBV6-6; j_call: TRBJ2-7
cdr3_nt: TGCAGCGCAAAGGGCGGGGGTTACAATGAGCAGTTCTTC; cdr3_aa: CSAKGGGYNEQFF; cdr3_length: 13; d_call: TRBD2; clone_size: .; v_call: TRBV20-1; j_call: TRBJ2-1
cdr3_nt: TGTGCCAGCAGCCCGCTGGCTAGCGTGCTGAACACCGGGGAGCTGTTTTTT; cdr3_aa: CASSPLASVLNTGELFF; cdr3_length: 17; d_call: .; clone_size: .; v_call: TRBV11-1; j_call: TRBJ2-2
cdr3_nt: TGTGCCAGCAGCCAAGACACCTTTAACTATGGCTACACCTTC; cdr3_aa: CASSQDTFNYGYTF; cdr3_length: 14; d_call: .; clone_size: few; v_call: TRBV4-2; j_call: TRBJ1-2
cdr3_nt: TGCAGTGCTAGAGATGTCACTAGCGGCTTCTCCTACGAGCAGTACTTC; cdr3_aa: CSARDVTSGFSYEQYF; cdr3_length: 16; d_call: TRBD2; clone_size: once; v_call: TRBV20-1; j_call: TRBJ2-7
cdr3_nt: TGTGCCTGGAGTCCCCTAGCGGGGTCCACAGATACGCAGTATTTT; cdr3_aa: CAWSPLAGSTDTQYF; cdr3_length: 15; d_call: TRBD2; clone_size: .; v_call: TRBV30; j_call: TRBJ2-3
cdr3_nt: TGTGCCAGCAGGTCGACTGGGTGGGGGGAGACCCAGTACTTC; cdr3_aa: CASRSTGWGETQYF; cdr3_length: 14; d_call: .; clone_size: .; v_call: TRBV6-6; j_call: TRBJ2-5
cdr3_nt: TGTGCCAGCAGCGTAGGGACAGGGGACGGCTACACCTTC; cdr3_aa: CASSVGTGDGYTF; cdr3_length: 13; d_call: TRBD1; clone_size: .; v_call: TRBV9; j_call: TRBJ1-2
cdr3_nt: TGTGCCAGCAGTCTACAACCGGGACAGGGGGTGGGGCAGTACTTC; cdr3_aa: CASSLQPGQGVGQYF; cdr3_length: 15; d_call: TRBD1; clone_size: .; v_call: TRBV28; j_call: TRBJ2-7
cdr3_nt: TGTGCCAGCAGCCTTAACGGGCCCGGGGAGCTGTTTTTT; cdr3_aa: CASSLNGPGELFF; cdr3_length: 13; d_call: .; clone_size: .; v_call: TRBV6-6; j_call: TRBJ2-2
cdr3_nt: TGTGCCAGCAGCCCCATCCGGACCAGCTCCTACAATGAGCAGTTCTTC; cdr3_aa: CASSPIRTSSYNEQFF; cdr3_length: 16; d_call: .; clone_size: .; v_call: TRBV7-2; j_call: TRBJ2-1
cdr3_nt: TGTGCCAGCGGGAAAAGCGGGGGCAACGCCTACGAGCAGTACTTC; cdr3_aa: CASGKSGGNAYEQYF; cdr3_length: 15; d_call: TRBD2; clone_size: .; v_call: TRBV6-6; j_call: TRBJ2-7
cdr3_nt: TGTGCCAGCAGCTTAGGGCTCCAGGGAGGTGATACGCAGTATTTT; cdr3_aa: CASSLGLQGGDTQYF; cdr3_length: 15; d_call: .; clone_size: few; v_call: TRBV7-9; j_call: TRBJ2-3
cdr3_nt: TGCGCCAGCAGCCAAGATTGGGACGAGAGTCAGTATTTT; cdr3_aa: CASSQDWDESQYF; cdr3_length: 13; d_call: .; clone_size: once; v_call: TRBV4-3; j_call: TRBJ2-3
cdr3_nt: TGTGCCAGCAGTTTATCGGGGGGGAGCGATTCACCCCTCCACTTT; cdr3_aa: CASSLSGGSDSPLHF; cdr3_length: 15; d_call: .; clone_size: few; v_call: TRBV27; j_call: TRBJ1-6
cdr3_nt: TGTGCCAGCAGCCCACTATCGACAGGGAACACTGAAGCTTTCTTT; cdr3_aa: CASSPLSTGNTEAFF; cdr3_length: 15; d_call: .; clone_size: few; v_call: TRBV11-2; j_call: TRBJ1-1
cdr3_nt: TGTGCCAGCAGCCCCACAGGGGGCGCTGGGTATGGCTACACCTTC; cdr3_aa: CASSPTGGAGYGYTF; cdr3_length: 15; d_call: TRBD1; clone_size: few; v_call: TRBV7-9; j_call: TRBJ1-2
cdr3_nt: TGTGCCAGCAGCCAGTCTAGCGGGGGACTCGCTGAGCAGTTCTTC; cdr3_aa: CASSQSSGGLAEQFF; cdr3_length: 15; d_call: TRBD2; clone_size: .; v_call: TRBV3-1; j_call: TRBJ2-1
cdr3_nt: TGTGCCAGCAGCTTAGTTCCTAGCAGGCAGACCCAGTACTTC; cdr3_aa: CASSLVPSRQTQYF; cdr3_length: 14; d_call: .; clone_size: .; v_call: TRBV7-9; j_call: TRBJ2-5
cdr3_nt: TGTGCCAGCAGCCGAGACGGTGAGACCCAGCATTTT; cdr3_aa: CASSRDGETQHF; cdr3_length: 12; d_call: .; clone_size: .; v_call: TRBV4-2; j_call: TRBJ1-5
cdr3_nt: TGCGCCAGCAGCCAAGATTTGGGGAGCATCGATGGCTACACCTTC; cdr3_aa: CASSQDLGSIDGYTF; cdr3_length: 15; d_call: .; clone_size: .; v_call: TRBV4-3; j_call: TRBJ1-2
cdr3_nt: TGTGCCAGCAGTTACTCGAATCGAGGGGTCTACGAGCAGTACTTC; cdr3_aa: CASSYSNRGVYEQYF; cdr3_length: 15; d_call: .; clone_size: few; v_call: TRBV6-5; j_call: TRBJ2-7
cdr3_nt: TGTGCCAGCAGTTACGGGAGGGGTAACACTGAAGCTTTCTTT; cdr3_aa: CASSYGRGNTEAFF; cdr3_length: 14; d_call: .; clone_size: few; v_call: TRBV6-2/TRBV6-3; j_call: TRBJ1-1
cdr3_nt: TGTGCTAGTGGTTTAAGTCCGGGGAACACCGGGGAGCTGTTTTTT; cdr3_aa: CASGLSPGNTGELFF; cdr3_length: 15; d_call: .; clone_size: few; v_call: TRBV12-5; j_call: TRBJ2-2
cdr3_nt: TGTGCCAGCAGTAGCCAAACGAGAGAGACCCAGTACTTC; cdr3_aa: CASSSQTRETQYF; cdr3_length: 13; d_call: .; clone_size: .; v_call: TRBV6-2/TRBV6-3; j_call: TRBJ2-5
cdr3_nt: TGTGCCAGCAGGGACAGGGCTGGGGCCAACGTCCTGACTTTC; cdr3_aa: CASRDRAGANVLTF; cdr3_length: 14; d_call: TRBD1; clone_size: .; v_call: TRBV11-3; j_call: TRBJ2-6
cdr3_nt: TGTGCCAGTACCCCTTTAGGGCGGGGGCCATACAATGAGCAGTTCTTC; cdr3_aa: CASTPLGRGPYNEQFF; cdr3_length: 16; d_call: .; clone_size: few; v_call: TRBV19; j_call: TRBJ2-1
cdr3_nt: TGTGCCAGCATTGATGACAGGTCTGGAAACACCATATATTTT; cdr3_aa: CASIDDRSGNTIYF; cdr3_length: 14; d_call: .; clone_size: few; v_call: TRBV12-3/TRBV12-4; j_call: TRBJ1-3
cdr3_nt: TGCAGCGTTGAACCCGACGTTATAAACTATGGCTACACCTTC; cdr3_aa: CSVEPDVINYGYTF; cdr3_length: 14; d_call: .; clone_size: .; v_call: TRBV29-1; j_call: TRBJ1-2
cdr3_nt: TGTGCCAGCAGGAATAAGGGGGCCCCTCAGCCCCAGCATTTT; cdr3_aa: CASRNKGAPQPQHF; cdr3_length: 14; d_call: TRBD1; clone_size: .; v_call: TRBV12-3/TRBV12-4; j_call: TRBJ1-5
cdr3_nt: TGTGCCAGCTCACCAGCCGGGGCCAACTTACAAGAGACCCAGTACTTC; cdr3_aa: CASSPAGANLQETQYF; cdr3_length: 16; d_call: .; clone_size: few; v_call: TRBV18; j_call: TRBJ2-5
cdr3_nt: TGTGCCAGCGCACTAGCGGGTGATTACGAGCAGTACTTC; cdr3_aa: CASALAGDYEQYF; cdr3_length: 13; d_call: TRBD2; clone_size: once; v_call: TRBV7-2; j_call: TRBJ2-7
cdr3_nt: TGTGCCAGCAGCTTAGTTACTCTTAGCGTTCAGAGGGGGTACAATGAGCAGTTCTTC; cdr3_aa: CASSLVTLSVQRGYNEQFF; cdr3_length: 19; d_call: .; clone_size: few; v_call: TRBV11-2; j_call: TRBJ2-1
cdr3_nt: TGTGCCAGCAGCCAAGTATCGATTCCGAACACTGAAGCTTTCTTT; cdr3_aa: CASSQVSIPNTEAFF; cdr3_length: 15; d_call: .; clone_size: few; v_call: TRBV3-1; j_call: TRBJ1-1
cdr3_nt: TGCGCCAGCAGCACCACTAGCGGGGTTCGGGAGCAGTACTTC; cdr3_aa: CASSTTSGVREQYF; cdr3_length: 14; d_call: TRBD2; clone_size: few; v_call: TRBV5-1; j_call: TRBJ2-7
cdr3_nt: TGTGCCAGCAGTGGGGGACCTCCCCAAGAGACCCAGTACTTC; cdr3_aa: CASSGGPPQETQYF; cdr3_length: 14; d_call: .; clone_size: few; v_call: TRBV6-6; j_call: TRBJ2-5
cdr3_nt: TGTGCCAGCAGTTACGAGCGGGGGACCAGGACCCAGTACTTC; cdr3_aa: CASSYERGTRTQYF; cdr3_length: 14; d_call: TRBD2; clone_size: .; v_call: TRBV6-6; j_call: TRBJ2-5
cdr3_nt: TGCGCCAGCAGCTTGGTGGTTTCGGGGGGGAAAGAGACCCAGTACTTC; cdr3_aa: CASSLVVSGGKETQYF; cdr3_length: 16; d_call: TRBD2; clone_size: .; v_call: TRBV5-1; j_call: TRBJ2-5
cdr3_nt: TGCAGTGCTAGAGGCGAAGGGTATGGCTACACCTTC; cdr3_aa: CSARGEGYGYTF; cdr3_length: 12; d_call: .; clone_size: .; v_call: TRBV20-1; j_call: TRBJ1-2